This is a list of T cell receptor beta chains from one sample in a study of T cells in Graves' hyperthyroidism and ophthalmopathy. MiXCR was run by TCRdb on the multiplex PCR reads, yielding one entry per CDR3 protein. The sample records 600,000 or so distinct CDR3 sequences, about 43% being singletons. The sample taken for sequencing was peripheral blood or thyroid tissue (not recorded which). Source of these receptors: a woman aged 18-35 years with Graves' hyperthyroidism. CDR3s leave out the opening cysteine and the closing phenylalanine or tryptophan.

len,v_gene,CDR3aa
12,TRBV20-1,SASRGGRSDEQF
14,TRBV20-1,SARDLDQGVREKLF
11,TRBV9,ASSRVSNQPQH
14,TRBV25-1,ASSASGQGGGEKLF
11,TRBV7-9,ASSLLTGETQY
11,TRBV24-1,ATSGGINQPQH
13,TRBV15,ATSRVGRTGNTIY
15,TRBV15,ATSRPLAGGSAYEQY
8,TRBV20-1,SAASGTQY
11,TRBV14,ASSQSRSYGYT
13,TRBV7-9,ASSLAGLSGREQY
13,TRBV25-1,ASRDSPFINYGYT
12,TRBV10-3,AIMSGMDSTEAF
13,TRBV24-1,ASMGQGSTNEKLF
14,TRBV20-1,SARDDHQPNTGELF
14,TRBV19,ASSPPDSSLSYEQY
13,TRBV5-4,ASSLVDRTSYEQY
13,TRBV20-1,SAAKQGANTGELF
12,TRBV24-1,ATSDLTSQETQH
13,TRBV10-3,AISESRGSNQPQH
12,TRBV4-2,ASSKGSNNQPQH
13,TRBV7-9,ASSQIAVPEETQY